The sequence of this TCR beta chain was determined in a study of shared clonotypes between healthy human individuals. Assay execution took place at the deep level. Sequencing was performed on unsorted PBMC DNA using ten immunoSEQ deep assay plates. Here immunoSEQ multiplex PCR was the method, and the copy in TCRdb shows in-frame clones only, minus some. Here the sample spans around 500,000 clones, roughly 85% being singletons. CDR1 is SGHRS and CDR2 is YFSETQ in the germline V gene. V lost 4 bases and J 3 bases, leaving 13 bases between the germline ends. This CDR3 is 15 amino acids long. The sequenced material came from PBMCs. The sequence was obtained from a woman aged 40 to 50 in good health. Some clones in this sample may be carry-over from other donors' samples. The rearrangement uses TRBV5-1 and TRBJ2-2; D is ambiguous. The chain's CDR3 is CASSPSGTDTGELFF. The DNA of the CDR3 is TGCGCCAGCAGCCCGAGTGGTACGGACACCGGGGAGCTGTTTTTT.